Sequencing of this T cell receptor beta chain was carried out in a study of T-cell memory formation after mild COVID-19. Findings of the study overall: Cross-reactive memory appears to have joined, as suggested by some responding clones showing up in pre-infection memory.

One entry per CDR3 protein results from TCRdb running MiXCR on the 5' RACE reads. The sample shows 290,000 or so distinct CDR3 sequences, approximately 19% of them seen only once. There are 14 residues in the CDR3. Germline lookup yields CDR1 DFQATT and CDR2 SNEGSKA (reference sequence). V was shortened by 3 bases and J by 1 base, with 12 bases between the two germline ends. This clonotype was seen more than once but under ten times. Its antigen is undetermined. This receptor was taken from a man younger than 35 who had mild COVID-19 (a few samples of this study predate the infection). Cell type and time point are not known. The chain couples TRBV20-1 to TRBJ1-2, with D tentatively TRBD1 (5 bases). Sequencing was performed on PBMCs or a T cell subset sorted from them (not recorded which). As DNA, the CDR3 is TGCAGTGCTAGGGCCCCGACAGTTAACTATGGCTACACCTTC. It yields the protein CSARAPTVNYGYTF.